Below, one T cell receptor beta chain is given with its context. These data are taken from a study of blood T cell repertoires in COVID-19. Across the study: From T cells, B-cell-depleted T cells, or PBMCs came the material, which was cDNA or gDNA.

The CDR3 consists of 16 residues. In germline, CDR1 is LGHDT, CDR2 YNNKEL (reference sequence). V lost 4 bases to trimming and J lost 0 bases, with 10 bases between them. The table came from immunoSEQ multiplex PCR; TCRdb's copy has only in-frame clones and leaves some out. The sample has about 160,000 clones, over 70% seen once; the top ten hold about 5.3%. Sequencing used PBMCs or T cells enriched from blood (not recorded which). The receptor was isolated from a woman aged 40 to 49 with acute COVID-19. This chain joins TRBV3-1 (or the pseudogene TRBV3-2) and TRBJ2-6; D uncertain. CDR3 sequence reads: CASSPPGLSGANVLTF. CDR3 nucleotides: TGTGCCAGCAGCCCCCCAGGCCTCTCTGGGGCCAACGTCCTGACTTTC.